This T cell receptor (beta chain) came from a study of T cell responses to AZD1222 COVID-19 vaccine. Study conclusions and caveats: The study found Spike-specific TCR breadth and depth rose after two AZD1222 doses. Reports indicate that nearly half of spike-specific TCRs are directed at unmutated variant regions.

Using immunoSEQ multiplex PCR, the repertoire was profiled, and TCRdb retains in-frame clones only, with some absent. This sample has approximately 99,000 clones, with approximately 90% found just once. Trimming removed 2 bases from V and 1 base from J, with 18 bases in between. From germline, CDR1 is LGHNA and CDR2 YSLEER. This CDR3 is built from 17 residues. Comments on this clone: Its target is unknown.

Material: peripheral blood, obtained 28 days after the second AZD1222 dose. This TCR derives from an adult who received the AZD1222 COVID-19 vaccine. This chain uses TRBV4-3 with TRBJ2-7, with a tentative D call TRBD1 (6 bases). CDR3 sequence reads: CASSQRVGTGTSYEQYF. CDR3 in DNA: TGCGCCAGCAGCCAAAGGGTAGGTACAGGGACATCCTACGAGCAGTACTTC.